Reported below is one TCR beta chain. Its specificity is not known. The source of the sample is a study of cytomegalovirus exposure and HLA in healthy donors. Study overall: From 150 million to 200 million T cells, an earlier analysis saw approximately 110 million unique TCR beta sequences.

Notes on the study in general: Certain sequence variants were highly shared and formed a cluster, and this cluster was likely a sequencing artifact. There were 160 or so TCR beta chains listed as cytomegalovirus-associated.

The primer mix had 60 Vbeta and 13 Jbeta primers. Methods used by the authors: Later work found around 72 million unique TCR beta chains, with around 10 million shared. Only in-frame clones appear in the TCRdb table, and some are missing; sequencing was by immunoSEQ multiplex PCR. V and J calls and clone size are those listed in that table; D and trimming were worked out from the DNA. The table includes fewer than 200,000 clones, 65% to 80% detected once. In germline, CDR1 is MNHEY, CDR2 SMNVEV (reference sequence). CDR3 length equals 13 residues. V lost 6 bases, J lost 4 bases, and 3 bases stayed unmatched.

This chain joins TRBV27 and TRBJ1-2; 9 bases agree with TRBD1. The TCR was taken from a female donor in good health and CMV-seronegative. Material: PBMCs. The CDR3 region is CASSGTGSYGYTF. The CDR3 DNA is TGTGCCAGCAGCGGGACAGGGTCCTATGGCTACACCTTC.